A selection of T cell receptor beta chains follows, all from one sample in a study of blood T cell repertoires in COVID-19. Measured with immunoSEQ multiplex PCR; TCRdb has only the in-frame clones, and not every one. The sample has roughly 240,000 clones; about nine tenths are singletons. Sequencing input: peripheral blood. These receptors were obtained from a woman in her sixties who had recovered from COVID-19. Each CDR3 is given without its conserved first and last residue.

>TRBV5-1|TRBJ1-1
ASSLEPGQANTEAF
>TRBV9|TRBJ2-3
ASSVAVAAADTQY
>TRBV6-2/TRBV6-3|TRBJ2-4
ASSYRLLAEAAKNIQY
>TRBV3-1/TRBV3-2|TRBJ1-2
ASSQNRGFYGYT
>TRBV3-1/TRBV3-2|TRBJ2-1
ASSQVRGFEQF
>TRBV5-1|TRBJ2-1
ASSLPTGGTYNEQF
>TRBV18|TRBJ2-7
ASSPLGTGDYEQY
>TRBV9|TRBJ2-1
ASSISGGPPF
>TRBV19|TRBJ1-2
ASSISSDTRDYGYT
>TRBV3-1/TRBV3-2|TRBJ2-1
ASSQGRVSSYNEQF
>TRBV7-2|TRBJ1-5
ASSPTPGSNQPQH
>TRBV5-5|TRBJ1-2
ASSLERAGGYT
>TRBV6-5|TRBJ2-7
ASSYSEQEQY
>TRBV27|TRBJ2-7
ASSRDGPYEQY
>TRBV6-6|TRBJ2-7
ASSRGGEVSYEQY
>TRBV6-4|TRBJ1-6
ASSVLPGVSPLH
>TRBV9|TRBJ2-2
ASTSLDTSTGELF
>TRBV18|TRBJ1-4
ASSPPGSAGGWTNEKLF
>TRBV9|TRBJ2-5
ASSGQLGTGFETSSETQY
>TRBV5-1|TRBJ2-1
ATRRGGDGGQF